This TCR beta chain emerged from a study of T cell responses to AZD1222 COVID-19 vaccine. The assay was immunoSEQ multiplex PCR, and TCRdb's table has in-frame clones only and misses some. The data hold 180,000 or so clones, with over 85% observed a single time. This clone was observed a single time. The CDR3 totals 14 residues. Trimming stripped 2 bases from V and 7 bases from J, with 15 bases between. CDR1 is LGHDT, CDR2 YNNKEL, per germline (reference sequence). This chain uses TRBV3-1 (or the pseudogene TRBV3-2) with TRBJ2-7; maybe TRBD1 (6 bases). The source is an adult who received the AZD1222 COVID-19 vaccine. This material consisted of peripheral blood, taken 28 days after the second AZD1222 dose. The DNA for the CDR3 is TGTGCCAGCAGCCAAATAGGGGGTTCGGTGGAGCAGTACTTC. Its translation is CASSQIGGSVEQYF.